This T cell receptor beta chain was documented in a study of blood T cell repertoires in COVID-19. Study overall: Sites in the United States, Italy and Spain provided acute and convalescent COVID-19 samples. T cells, B-cell-depleted T cells, or PBMCs supplied cDNA or gDNA.

Under the authors' procedure: Amplified reference gene primers provided the basis for estimating nucleated cell counts. Data came from immunoSEQ multiplex PCR; TCRdb stores just in-frame clones and leaves some out. V, J and clone size are taken as reported in that table, and D and trimming were inferred from the DNA itself. The sample includes some 58,000 clones, 65% to 90% of them seen just once. The V and J ends lost 8 bases and 7 bases respectively, with 15 bases between them. The CDR3 sequence is 14 residues long. Germline V lookup: CDR1 MDHEN, CDR2 SYDVKM. What was sequenced was peripheral blood. The receptor was isolated from a man aged 50 to 59 with COVID-19, enrolled during active disease. This sequence joins TRBV28 and TRBJ1-6; weak D call: TRBD1 (5 bases). The chain's CDR3 is CASWTGGSNSPLHF. CDR3 coding DNA: TGTGCCAGCTGGACTGGGGGGAGCAATTCACCCCTCCACTTT.